This T cell receptor (beta chain) is drawn from a study of blood T cell repertoires in COVID-19. About the research overall: Material from acute and convalescent COVID-19 was sourced from the United States, Italy and Spain.

Germline V gene lookup returns CDR1 WSHSY and CDR2 SAAADI. The CDR3 has 14 amino acids. Trimming pared 0 bases from V and 6 bases from J, leaving 8 bases between. Per the original data handling: Estimation of nucleated cell counts relied on the amplification of reference gene primers. Clones were sequenced by immunoSEQ multiplex PCR, and TCRdb holds only the in-frame ones, with some missing. That table furnishes V, J and clone size, whereas the DNA furnished D and trimming. The profile shows more than 250,000 clones, about 90% of them singletons. J is TRBJ2-2 and V is TRBV10-2; D is uncertain. This TCR derives from a man younger than 35 who had recovered from COVID-19. Input material: peripheral blood. The CDR3 sequence is CASSESGIPGELFF. The CDR3 DNA reads TGCGCCAGCAGTGAGTCTGGCATCCCCGGGGAGCTGTTTTTT.